This TCR beta chain was sequenced for a study of T-cell memory formation after mild COVID-19. Study overall: TCR clusters were mostly confined to one donor each. Study-level results: Some clones that responded turned up in pre-infection memory, which suggests that cross-reactive memory joined in. Second-wave clones with a day 37 peak had unconfirmed SARS-CoV-2 specificity.

TCR alpha and TCR beta cDNA libraries carrying sample barcodes and UMIs came from 5'RACE with constant-segment primers. TCRdb independently ran MiXCR on the 5' RACE reads; one entry per CDR3 protein. The data show over 350,000 distinct CDR3 sequences, approximately 25% seen once. Details on this clonotype: Its antigen is currently unknown.

The source is an adult woman who had mild COVID-19 (a few samples of this study predate the infection). Cell type and time point are not known. Sequenced material: PBMCs or a T cell subset sorted from them (not recorded which).

The CDR3 DNA is TGTGCCACCAGCAGAGACCGGGGGCGATGGGGAGACGAAGAGACCCAGTACTTC. This translates into CATSRDRGRWGDEETQYF. This chain connects TRBV15 to TRBJ2-5, with D perhaps TRBD1 or TRBD2 (6 bases each). Germline-derived CDR1 and CDR2 are LNHNV and YYDKDF (reference sequence). V lost 0 bases to trimming and J lost 3 bases, with 20 bases between them. The CDR3 totals 18 residues.